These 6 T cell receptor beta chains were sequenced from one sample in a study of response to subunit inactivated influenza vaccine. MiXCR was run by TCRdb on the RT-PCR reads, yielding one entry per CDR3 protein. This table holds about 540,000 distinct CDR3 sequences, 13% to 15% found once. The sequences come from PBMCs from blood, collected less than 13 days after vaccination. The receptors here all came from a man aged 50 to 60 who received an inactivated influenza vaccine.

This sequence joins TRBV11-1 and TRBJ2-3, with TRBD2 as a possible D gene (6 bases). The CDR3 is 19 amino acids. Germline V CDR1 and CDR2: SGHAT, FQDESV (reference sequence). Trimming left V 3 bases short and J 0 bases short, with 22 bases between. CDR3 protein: CASSFAASLEGPSTDTQYF. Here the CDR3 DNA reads TGTGCCAGCAGCTTTGCCGCATCTTTGGAGGGCCCCAGCACAGATACGCAGTATTTT.

The CDR3 region has the DNA TGTGCCAGCAGCTCGAGAGGCCCTTACAATGAGCAGTTCTTC. The encoded protein is CASSSRGPYNEQFF. The chain links TRBV7-8 to TRBJ2-1; no firm D call. V lost 4 bases and J lost 4, with 11 bases in between. The CDR3 is made up of 14 amino acids. Germline V gene data show CDR1 as SGHVS and CDR2 as FQNEAQ.

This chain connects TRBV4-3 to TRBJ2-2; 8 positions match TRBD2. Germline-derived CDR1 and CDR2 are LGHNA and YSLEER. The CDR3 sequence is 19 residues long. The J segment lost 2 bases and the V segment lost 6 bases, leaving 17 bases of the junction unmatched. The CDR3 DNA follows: TGCGCCAGCAGTCGAAAGACAACGCGGGGGGCGCTAAACACCGGGGAGCTGTTTTTT. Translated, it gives CASSRKTTRGALNTGELFF.

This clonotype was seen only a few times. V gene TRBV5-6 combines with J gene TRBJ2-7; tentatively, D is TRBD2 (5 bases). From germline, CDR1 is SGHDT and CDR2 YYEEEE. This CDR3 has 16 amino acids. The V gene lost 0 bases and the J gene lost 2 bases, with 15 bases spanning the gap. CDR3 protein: CASSLGSGYRTYEQYF. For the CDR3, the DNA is TGTGCCAGCAGCTTGGGGAGCGGCTACAGAACCTACGAGCAGTACTTC.

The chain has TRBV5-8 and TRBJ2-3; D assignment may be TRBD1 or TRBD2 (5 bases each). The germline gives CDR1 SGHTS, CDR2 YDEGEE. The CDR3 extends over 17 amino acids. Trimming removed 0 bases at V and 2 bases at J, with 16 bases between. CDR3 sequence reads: CASSLVGGALNTDTQYF. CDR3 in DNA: TGTGCCAGCAGCTTGGTTGGGGGAGCCCTTAACACAGATACGCAGTATTTT. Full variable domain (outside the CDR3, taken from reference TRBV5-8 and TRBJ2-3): EAGVTQSPTHLIKTRGQQATLRCSPISGHTSVYWYQQALGLGLQFLLWYDEGEERNRGNFPPRFSGRQFPNYSSELNVNALELEDSALYLCASSLVGGALNTDTQYFGPGTRLTVL.

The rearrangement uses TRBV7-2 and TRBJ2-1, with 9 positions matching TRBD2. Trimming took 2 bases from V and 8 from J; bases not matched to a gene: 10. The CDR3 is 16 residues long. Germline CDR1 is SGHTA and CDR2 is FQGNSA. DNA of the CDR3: TGTGCCAGCAGCTTACGCCGCGGGGGGGCCTGGGATGAGCAGTTCTTC. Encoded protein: CASSLRRGGAWDEQFF.